The rows below give T cell receptor beta chains drawn from one sample of a study of cytomegalovirus exposure and HLA in healthy donors. Only in-frame clones appear in the TCRdb table, and some are missing; sequencing was by immunoSEQ multiplex PCR. The data hold some 150,000 clones, with about 78% observed a single time. The sequencing sample was made of PBMCs. The receptors derive from a male donor in good health and CMV-seronegative. Each CDR3 is given with its conserved first and last residue. D genes are given only for firm matches. Expanded clones get a size class; other rows say once, few or many, or leave the size out.

TGTGCCAGCAGCCTCCGGGGGGGTGAAAAACTGTTTTTT	CASSLRGGEKLFF	TRBV4-2	TRBJ1-4	.	.
TGTGCCAGCACTAGTAGCGGCATATACAATGAGCAGTTCTTC	CASTSSGIYNEQFF	TRBV7-9	TRBJ2-1	.	.
TGCAGTCCACGACAGGGGAACGAGCAGTACTTC	CSPRQGNEQYF	TRBV20-1	TRBJ2-7	.	TRBD1
TGTGCCAGCAGTGAACGGGGACTAACCTACGAGCAGTACTTC	CASSERGLTYEQYF	TRBV6-1	TRBJ2-7	.	TRBD2
TGTGCCAGTAGTGCAAAACTAGCGGGTGTAGCCCATGAGCAGTTCTTC	CASSAKLAGVAHEQFF	TRBV19	TRBJ2-1	few	TRBD2
TGTGCCAGTAGTGCTAGCGGGCCTTACGAGCAGTACTTC	CASSASGPYEQYF	TRBV19	TRBJ2-7	few	TRBD2
TGTGCCAGCAGCTCGGCCTCTCGGACAGGGGCCTACGAGCAGTACTTC	CASSSASRTGAYEQYF	TRBV5-4	TRBJ2-7	.	TRBD1
TGCGCCAGCAGCCAAGGCCCAGGTTCTGGAAACACCATATATTTT	CASSQGPGSGNTIYF	TRBV4-1	TRBJ1-3	.	.
TGTGCCAGCAGCCAAGATCTCAGGCAGCCCCAGCATTTT	CASSQDLRQPQHF	TRBV4-2	TRBJ1-5	.	.
TGTGCCAGTGCGAGAGGGACAGGGAACACCGGGGAGCTGTTTTTT	CASARGTGNTGELFF	TRBV18	TRBJ2-2	.	TRBD1
TGTGCCACCAGTCCTCGCACAGATACGCAGTATTTT	CATSPRTDTQYF	TRBV15	TRBJ2-3	.	.
TGTGCCAGCAAGGGACTAGCGGGAGTACAAGAGACCCAGTACTTC	CASKGLAGVQETQYF	TRBV28	TRBJ2-5	.	TRBD2
TGTGCCTGGAGTTTGAAGGGGGCTCTGAGTGAAAAACTGTTTTTT	CAWSLKGALSEKLFF	TRBV30	TRBJ1-4	.	TRBD1
TGTGCCAGCGGAGACAGGAACACTGAAGCTTTCTTT	CASGDRNTEAFF	TRBV9	TRBJ1-1	.	.
TGTGCCAGCAGCGTAGCTAAGGACAGGACAAACTATGGCTACACCTTC	CASSVAKDRTNYGYTF	TRBV9	TRBJ1-2	once	TRBD1
TGTGCCAGCAGTCCCCGGACAGGGGGGACCGAGCAGTACTTC	CASSPRTGGTEQYF	TRBV27	TRBJ2-7	.	TRBD1
TGTGCCATCGCCGAGATGACTAGCGGGGTTTCCTACGAGCAGTACTTC	CAIAEMTSGVSYEQYF	TRBV10-3	TRBJ2-7	.	TRBD2
TGTGCCAGTAGTATAATGGACAGGGGCGACCAGCCCCAGCATTTT	CASSIMDRGDQPQHF	TRBV19	TRBJ1-5	.	TRBD1
TGTGCCAGCAGCTCCGGACTAGCGGGCCTCACAGATACGCAGTATTTT	CASSSGLAGLTDTQYF	TRBV7-2	TRBJ2-3	.	TRBD2
TGTGCCAGCAGCTTTCCATCTGGAAACACCATATATTTT	CASSFPSGNTIYF	TRBV5-4	TRBJ1-3	once	.
TGCAGCGTTGAACCAGCCGCGGGCTATGGCTACACCTTC	CSVEPAAGYGYTF	TRBV29-1	TRBJ1-2	once	.
TGTGCCAGCAGCCAAGCTGGAAGCGAAAACTATGGCTACACCTTC	CASSQAGSENYGYTF	TRBV14	TRBJ1-2	.	.
TGTGCCATCAGTGAGTCGGGGGGGCAGGGTCCAGATACGCAGTATTTT	CAISESGGQGPDTQYF	TRBV10-3	TRBJ2-3	.	.
TGCGCCAGCAGCCAAGATACGCTCCCGGGCACCGGGGAGCTGTTTTTT	CASSQDTLPGTGELFF	TRBV4-3	TRBJ2-2	.	.
TGTGCCAGCAGCCTAGGACAGGGAGGTAACGAGCAGTACTTC	CASSLGQGGNEQYF	TRBV5-4	TRBJ2-7	.	TRBD1
TGTGCCAGCTACCCCTGGTTAGCGGGAGAATCATACACCGGGGAGCTGTTTTTT	CASYPWLAGESYTGELFF	TRBV2	TRBJ2-2	.	TRBD2
TGTGCCAGCAGTTTTGGACAGGGGGCCACCGGGGAGCTGTTTTTT	CASSFGQGATGELFF	TRBV27	TRBJ2-2	.	TRBD1
TGTGCCAGCAGCGGGAGTAATTCACCCCTCCACTTT	CASSGSNSPLHF	TRBV2	TRBJ1-6	.	.
TGTGCCAGCAGACCATTCGGGACAGGGAACACTGAAGCTTTCTTT	CASRPFGTGNTEAFF	TRBV27	TRBJ1-1	.	TRBD1
TGTGCCAGCAGCCCCCGGGACAGGGTAATCCACAATGAGCAGTTCTTC	CASSPRDRVIHNEQFF	TRBV5-8	TRBJ2-1	once	TRBD1
TGTGCCAGCAGTTTAAAAGTAGGACAGGCAATGAACACTGAAGCTTTCTTT	CASSLKVGQAMNTEAFF	TRBV28	TRBJ1-1	.	TRBD1
TGTGCCAGCTCACCGGGTTCAGGGGCTTTGAACACTGAAGCTTTCTTT	CASSPGSGALNTEAFF	TRBV18	TRBJ1-1	.	.
TGTGCCAGCAGTGAAACAGGGTACTTCCAAGAGACCCAGTACTTC	CASSETGYFQETQYF	TRBV2	TRBJ2-5	.	.
TGTGCCAGCAGTGCCGGGACAGGGGGCCTGTTTAACTATGGCTACACCTTC	CASSAGTGGLFNYGYTF	TRBV27	TRBJ1-2	.	TRBD1
TGTGCCATCAGTGATGTTAGGACACCTGAAGCTTTCTTT	CAISDVRTPEAFF	TRBV10-3	TRBJ1-1	.	.
TGTGCCAGCAGTTTCGGGTACGAGCAGTACTTC	CASSFGYEQYF	TRBV27	TRBJ2-7	.	.
TGTGCCAGCAGTTACGAGGCAGGGAACACAGATACGCAGTATTTT	CASSYEAGNTDTQYF	TRBV6-5	TRBJ2-3	.	.
TGTGCCAGCAGCTCGGACAGGGGGTATGCTTTCTTT	CASSSDRGYAFF	TRBV11-2	TRBJ1-1	.	TRBD1
TGTGCCACCAAAAGGGGGTTCTCTACTGAAGCTTTCTTT	CATKRGFSTEAFF	TRBV5-6	TRBJ1-1	.	.
TGCAGCGTTGAACGTGGAGACAGGGGCACAGATACGCAGTATTTT	CSVERGDRGTDTQYF	TRBV29-1	TRBJ2-3	.	TRBD1
TGTGCCAGCAGCGGGTTGACTAGCGGGAGCTACAATGAGCAGTTCTTC	CASSGLTSGSYNEQFF	TRBV9	TRBJ2-1	.	TRBD2
TGTGCCAGCAGTCACCCGACAGGGGATAATTCACCCCTCCACTTT	CASSHPTGDNSPLHF	TRBV6-5	TRBJ1-6	.	TRBD1
TGTGCCAGCAGCTTAAGTGTGACTAACGAGCAGTACTTC	CASSLSVTNEQYF	TRBV11-2	TRBJ2-7	.	.
TGTGCCAGCACTTATTCCGGGACAGGGGGCGGCGATGAGCAGTTCTTC	CASTYSGTGGGDEQFF	TRBV6-5	TRBJ2-1	.	TRBD1
TGTGCCAGCAGTTCGGGACAGGGGTTCAACGAGCAGTACTTC	CASSSGQGFNEQYF	TRBV6-1	TRBJ2-7	.	TRBD1
TGTGCCAGCAGGGGACTAGCGGGGGCCCGGGGAGAGACCCAGTACTTC	CASRGLAGARGETQYF	TRBV2	TRBJ2-5	.	TRBD2
TGTGCCAGCAAGGGGACAGGGGACTACGAGCAGTACTTC	CASKGTGDYEQYF	TRBV5-4	TRBJ2-7	once	TRBD1
TGCGCCAGCAGCACCCGGGACAGGGTTACAGCTTTCTTT	CASSTRDRVTAFF	TRBV5-1	TRBJ1-1	.	TRBD1
TGTGCCAGCAGTGAGCCCGCTAGCGGGAGTTCCTACAATGAGCAGTTCTTC	CASSEPASGSSYNEQFF	TRBV2	TRBJ2-1	once	TRBD2